What follows are 26 T cell receptor beta chains derived from one specimen sequenced in a study of cytomegalovirus exposure and HLA in healthy donors. Some clones are missing from TCRdb's copy, which holds only in-frame ones; the method was immunoSEQ multiplex PCR. Among around 300,000 clones listed, 85% to 90% were seen once. Sequencing used PBMCs. Receptors originate from a woman aged 18 to 35 in good health and CMV-seronegative.

The chain couples TRBV18 to TRBJ2-2; 7 nucleotides align to TRBD1. Losses at the gene ends were 5 bases for V and 0 bases for J; bases not matched to a gene: 9. Germline CDR1 reads KGHSH; CDR2 reads LQKENI. The CDR3 contains 17 residues. The CDR3 region is CASSTLPGQTNTGELFF. The CDR3 DNA reads as TGTGCCAGCTCAACCCTACCGGGACAGACGAACACCGGGGAGCTGTTTTTT.

The genes are TRBV5-4 and TRBJ2-1; 9 bases agree with TRBD2. Losses at the gene ends were 1 base for V and 7 bases for J; bases not matched to a gene: 21. Germline CDR1 SGHNT, CDR2 YYREEE (reference sequence). CDR3 size: 20 residues. Here the CDR3 reads CASSLLDNTPRREGRNEQFF. The CDR3 DNA reads as TGTGCCAGCAGCTTGCTGGATAATACCCCGAGGCGGGAGGGCCGGAATGAGCAGTTCTTC.

The chain uses TRBV27 and TRBJ2-1; D perhaps matches TRBD2 (6 bases). The V end was cut by 3 bases, the J end by 7 bases, with 22 bases between. CDR3 length equals 17 residues. Germline V lookup: CDR1 MNHEY, CDR2 SMNVEV (reference sequence). CDR3 in amino acids: CASSFSLGGPGGNEQFF. CDR3 in DNA: TGTGCCAGCAGTTTTTCCCTCGGAGGGCCAGGTGGGAATGAGCAGTTCTTC.

The chain joins TRBV7-7 to TRBJ2-1; 11 bases fit TRBD2. Germline V CDR1 and CDR2: SSHAT, FNYEAQ (reference sequence). CDR3 length: 19 amino acids. Trimming took 0 bases from V and 0 from J; bases not matched to a gene: 7. CDR3 loop: CASSLAPPGLAASYNEQFF. For the CDR3, the DNA is TGTGCCAGCAGCTTAGCCCCACCGGGACTAGCGGCCTCCTACAATGAGCAGTTCTTC.

The chain couples TRBV28 to TRBJ2-2; TRBD2 aligns across 7 bases. The V and J ends lost 2 bases and 2 bases, in that order; junction bases with no gene match: 8. Per germline, CDR1 MDHEN and CDR2 SYDVKM. This CDR3 has 17 amino acids. This CDR3 reads CASSLASLAYNTGELFF. CDR3 sequence (DNA): TGTGCCAGCAGTTTAGCGTCACTAGCGTATAACACCGGGGAGCTGTTTTTT.

The V call is TRBV28, the J call TRBJ1-4; 7 nucleotides match TRBD1. The CDR3 contains 13 residues. Trimming at V came to 6 bases and at J to 8 bases, leaving 6 bases not matched to a gene. Germline loops: CDR1 MDHEN, CDR2 SYDVKM. CDR3 residues: CASRGQDWEKLFF. The CDR3 bases are TGTGCCAGCAGAGGACAGGACTGGGAAAAACTGTTTTTT. The full variable domain, with the rest looked up from reference TRBV28 and TRBJ1-4, is DVKVTQSSRYLVKRTGEKVFLECVQDMDHENMFWYRQDPGLGLRLIYFSYDVKMKEKGDIPEGYSVSREKKERFSLILESASTNQTSMYLCASRGQDWEKLFFGSGTQLSVL.

The rearrangement uses TRBV15 and TRBJ2-7; TRBD2 might be the D (6 bases). CDR1 LNHNV and CDR2 YYDKDF come from the germline V gene (reference sequence). Trimming stripped 0 bases from V and 2 bases from J, with 8 bases between. CDR3 size: 14 residues. CDR3 protein: CATSRDPGAYEQYF. Here the CDR3 DNA reads TGTGCCACCAGCAGAGATCCGGGGGCCTACGAGCAGTACTTC.

This clone was seen just once. The rearrangement uses TRBV27 and TRBJ2-5; a possible D gene is TRBD1 (6 bases). The CDR3 has 18 residues. CDR1 is MNHEY and CDR2 is SMNVEV in the germline V gene (reference sequence). Trimming took off 6 bases at V and 2 bases at J, with 25 bases between the two ends. The CDR3 DNA follows: TGTGCCAGCAGCCAAAAGGTGAGCAGGGGAGCCCCTCAAGAGACCCAGTACTTC. This encodes CASSQKVSRGAPQETQYF.

The chain combines TRBV5-6 with TRBJ1-1; D gene ambiguous. The V gene lost 4 bases and the J gene lost 3 bases, with 10 bases spanning the gap. The germline V gene has CDR1 SGHDT and CDR2 YYEEEE. The CDR3 extends over 13 amino acids. CDR3 amino acids: CASSGLSDTEAFF. DNA of the CDR3: TGTGCCAGCAGCGGGCTTTCGGACACTGAAGCTTTCTTT. Based on the CDR3 plus reference TRBV5-6 and TRBJ1-1, the full variable domain is DAGVTQSPTHLIKTRGQQVTLRCSPKSGHDTVSWYQQALGQGPQFIFQYYEEEERQRGNFPDRFSGHQFPNYSSELNVNALLLGDSALYLCASSGLSDTEAFFGQGTRLTVV.

CDR3: CASSYSTGPTYEQYF. DNA for the CDR3: TGTGCCAGCAGTTACTCGACAGGGCCGACCTACGAGCAGTACTTC. The chain carries TRBV6-5 and TRBJ2-7, with TRBD1 identical over 7 bases. The CDR3 has 15 amino acids. V lost 0 bases and J lost 2; bases outside the gene matches: 4. The germline gives CDR1 MNHEY, CDR2 SVGAGI.

The chain couples TRBV14 to TRBJ1-4; no reliable D call. V was cut by 4 bases and J by 3 bases, with 15 bases left in between. The CDR3 has 16 residues. Germline V gives CDR1 SGHDN, CDR2 FVKESK. CDR3 region: CASSLRTGIANEKLFF. The CDR3 DNA sequence: TGTGCCAGCAGCCTCCGAACCGGGATAGCTAATGAAAAACTGTTTTTT.

In its sample, this clone was seen a few times. The chain links TRBV19 to TRBJ2-7; 15 nucleotides line up with TRBD2. The length of the CDR3 is 17 residues. Germline loops: CDR1 LNHDA, CDR2 SQIVND (reference sequence). Trimming took 5 bases from V and 5 from J; bases not matched to a gene: 10. CDR3 nucleotides: TGTGCCAGTAGTCCAAGGACTAGCGGGAGGGCCACGGACGAGCAGTACTTC. Translating gives CASSPRTSGRATDEQYF.

The chain couples TRBV6-5 to TRBJ1-2, with 7 bases identical to TRBD1. V lost 2 bases, J lost 7 bases, and 10 bases stayed unmatched. Germline V gene lookup returns CDR1 MNHEY and CDR2 SVGAGI. The CDR3 contains 15 residues. The DNA of the CDR3 is TGTGCCAGCAGTTACGGACAGGCCTACGTTGGTGGCTACACCTTC. This gives the protein CASSYGQAYVGGYTF.

The genes are TRBV7-3 and TRBJ2-1, with 10 bases identical to TRBD2. Trimming removed 3 bases from V and 4 bases from J; junction bases left unmatched: 3. CDR1 is SGHTA and CDR2 is FQGTGA in the germline V gene. The CDR3 consists of 15 residues. The CDR3 region is CASSFQRGGYNEQFF. The CDR3 nucleotides are TGTGCCAGCAGCTTCCAGCGGGGGGGGTACAATGAGCAGTTCTTC.

As regards this clone: Other DNA sequences within the sample encode an identical CDR3. This chain connects TRBV5-1 to TRBJ1-2; 9 bases are a match to TRBD1. Per germline, CDR1 SGHRS and CDR2 YFSETQ. V trimming: 4 bases; J trimming: 3 bases; junction bases outside the gene matches: 7. CDR3 length: 15 amino acids. Written as DNA, the CDR3 is TGCGCCAGCAGCCTCACAAGGACAGGGGACTATGGCTACACCTTC. The encoded protein is CASSLTRTGDYGYTF.

This chain links TRBV4-1 with TRBJ1-5; 10 bases match TRBD1. Germline values: CDR1 MGHRA, CDR2 YSYEKL. V was pared by 2 bases and J by 6 bases, with 4 bases of the junction left unmatched. The CDR3 is 15 residues long. The CDR3 here is CASSQPGQGIQPQHF. The CDR3 bases are TGCGCCAGCAGCCAACCGGGACAGGGGATTCAGCCCCAGCATTTT.

This clone is a singleton in its sample. The rearrangement joins TRBV25-1 to TRBJ2-1, with TRBD2 identical over 10 bases. V lost 4 bases, J lost 9 bases, and 15 bases stayed unmatched. CDR3 length: 17 residues. Germline values: CDR1 MGHDK, CDR2 SYGVNS. The CDR3: CASSAPVGAGGPGEQFF. Written as DNA, the CDR3 is TGTGCCAGCAGTGCGCCGGTGGGAGCGGGAGGGCCGGGTGAGCAGTTCTTC.

V usage is TRBV27 and J usage is TRBJ1-5; no clear D gene. V lost 2 bases, J lost 3 bases, and 5 bases lay in between. Germline V gene data show CDR1 as MNHEY and CDR2 as SMNVEV (reference sequence). This CDR3 contains 13 residues. CDR3 bases: TGTGCCAGCAGTTTAGGCCTCAATCAGCCCCAGCATTTT. Its protein product is CASSLGLNQPQHF.

The rearrangement links TRBV25-1 to TRBJ2-7, with 7 bases that match TRBD1. Germline values: CDR1 MGHDK, CDR2 SYGVNS. J lost 6 bases, V lost 3 bases, and 5 bases had no gene match. CDR3 length: 13 residues. The CDR3 DNA follows: TGTGCCAGCAGTGATCCTGGACAGGCCGAGCAGTACTTC. Its protein product is CASSDPGQAEQYF.

The chain has TRBV28 and TRBJ2-1; TRBD2 aligns across 9 bases. The CDR3 runs to 14 residues. Trimming cost V 6 bases and J 4 bases; bases outside gene matches: 4. Germline V lookup: CDR1 MDHEN, CDR2 SYDVKM. The DNA of the CDR3 is TGTGCCAGCAGAAGCGGGAGGTATTACAATGAGCAGTTCTTC. This codes for CASRSGRYYNEQFF.

J is TRBJ2-6 and V is TRBV14; D possibly corresponds to TRBD2 (6 bases). CDR3 size: 14 residues. V was pared by 3 bases and J by 6 bases, with 9 bases between. Germline assignment: CDR1 SGHDN and CDR2 FVKESK. The CDR3 nucleotides read TGTGCCAGCAGCCACAGGGACTTGGCCAACGTCCTGACTTTC. Protein: CASSHRDLANVLTF.

This clone was seen just once. J is TRBJ1-1 and V is TRBV28; D is ambiguous. With 7 bases removed from V and 5 bases from J, the gap between germline ends came to 11 bases. The CDR3 has 12 residues. The germline V gene encodes CDR1 MDHEN and CDR2 SYDVKM. DNA for the CDR3: TGTGCCAGCACCTTCTCGGGTACTGAAGCTTTCTTT. The encoded protein is CASTFSGTEAFF.

Here the CDR3 DNA reads TGCGCCAGCAGCCAAGATCCTCTAGCGACCTACGAGCAGTACTTC. Encoded protein: CASSQDPLATYEQYF. This chain connects TRBV4-3 to TRBJ2-7; TRBD2 might be the D (6 bases). CDR1 and CDR2 (germline): LGHNA, YSLEER. This CDR3 spans 15 amino acids. The germline V and J ends were trimmed by 0 bases and 2 bases, with 11 bases remaining between them.

This chain connects TRBV5-5 to TRBJ2-7; 7 nucleotides match TRBD1. This CDR3 has 16 residues. With 4 bases clipped from V and 5 bases from J, the junction kept 15 bases outside the gene matches. Per germline, CDR1 SGHKS and CDR2 YYEKEE (reference sequence). CDR3 protein: CASSQNLMTGTDEQYF. As DNA, the CDR3 is TGTGCCAGCAGCCAAAACCTTATGACAGGGACAGACGAGCAGTACTTC. The complete variable domain, with remaining parts taken from reference TRBV5-5 and TRBJ2-7, reads DAGVTQSPTHLIKTRGQQVTLRCSPISGHKSVSWYQQVLGQGPQFIFQYYEKEERGRGNFPDRFSARQFPNYSSELNVNALLLGDSALYLCASSQNLMTGTDEQYFGPGTRLTVT.

V is TRBV5-1 and J is TRBJ2-3, with D possibly matching TRBD1 (5 bases). CDR3 size: 15 residues. Germline CDR1 and CDR2: SGHRS and YFSETQ. The V gene lost 4 bases and the J gene lost 0 bases, with 12 bases spanning the gap. The CDR3 spells CASSPRGVSTDTQYF. DNA for the CDR3: TGCGCCAGCAGCCCAAGGGGTGTTAGCACAGATACGCAGTATTTT. Full variable domain (remainder filled in from reference TRBV5-1 and TRBJ2-3): KAGVTQTPRYLIKTRGQQVTLSCSPISGHRSVSWYQQTPGQGLQFLFEYFSETQRNKGNFPGRFSGRQFSNSRSEMNVSTLELGDSALYLCASSPRGVSTDTQYFGPGTRLTVL.

The rearrangement links TRBV7-2 to TRBJ1-4; no definite D call. CDR3 size: 14 residues. Trimming removed 5 bases at V and 14 bases at J, with 21 bases between. Per the germline V gene, CDR1 is SGHTA and CDR2 is FQGNSA. In DNA form, the CDR3 reads TGTGCCAGCAGCCGAGCGAGCGGGGAGAAATCGCTGTTTTTT. Translated, it gives CASSRASGEKSLFF.